This entry features one TCR beta chain sequence. Its specificity is unknown. This sample is part of a study of blood T cells in healthy people across ages. Primed by a sample-barcoded 5' primer and a J-beta primer mix, a second PCR proceeded for about 7 to 12 cycles. Template switching added a 12-random-nucleotide identifier to every cDNA molecule. Sequencing yielded, for each sample, at least 3 million paired-end reads carrying CDR3. TCRdb redid the calling of the 5' RACE reads with MiXCR, one entry per CDR3 protein. The sample has some 1.8 million distinct CDR3 sequences, around 40% seen once; the top ten hold 23%. Study-level points and caveats: Per million T cells, TCR beta diversity dropped about linearly as age rose. Possibly confounding the expanded clonotype changes was the fact that donor CMV status was unknown.

The origin of this receptor is a human donor in good health. Sequenced: blood.

The CDR3 bases are TGTGCCATCACAGGCAGCAACCCCACAGATACGCAGTATTTT. Translation: CAITGSNPTDTQYF. The chain joins TRBV10-3 to TRBJ2-3; no firm D call. Per germline, CDR1 ENHRY and CDR2 SYGVKD. This CDR3 is built from 14 residues. The germline V and J ends were trimmed by 7 bases and 2 bases, with 13 bases remaining between them.